This T cell receptor beta chain emerged from a study of blood T cell repertoires in COVID-19. For the study at large: Material from acute and convalescent COVID-19 was sourced from the United States, Italy and Spain. PBMCs, B-cell-depleted T cells, or T cells provided the cDNA or gDNA that made up the material.

This clone has just a few counts. Trimming took off 6 bases at V and 5 bases at J, with 14 bases between the two ends. The CDR3 contains 14 residues. From germline, CDR1 is MDHEN and CDR2 SYDVKM. Sequencing was performed with immunoSEQ multiplex PCR; in TCRdb, only in-frame clones are kept and a portion is missing. The sample contains around 110,000 clones, 88% of which appear only once. This chain links TRBV28 with TRBJ2-1, with a possible D match to TRBD2 (6 bases). The origin of this receptor is a man aged 50-60 years with active or convalescent COVID-19. The sample taken for sequencing was peripheral blood. In DNA form, the CDR3 reads TGTGCCAGCAGACAACCGGGACTTAACAATGAGCAGTTCTTC. This translates into CASRQPGLNNEQFF.